This section outlines one T cell receptor beta chain sequence together with its context. In its sample, this clonotype was seen a few times. Its antigen is unknown. Qualities for individual bases were not recorded, and no much larger clone is one base off. Trimming leaves V shorter by 7 bases and J shorter by 1 base, with the junction holding 6 bases beyond the gene matches. From the cysteine through the phenylalanine, the CDR3 covers 15 amino acids. The DNA shown is the 45-base CDR3, in frame from base 1. The method was 5' RACE. The run used an Illumina HiSeq 2000. A universal primer binding site was added through template switching, and the final cDNA carried a unique molecular identifier so that TCR cDNA molecules could be counted accurately. Specific primers in the conserved constant-segment region were used to synthesize first-strand cDNA for the TCR alpha and beta chains. Each cDNA library was double barcoded, with a SMART-Mk sample barcode plus Illumina barcodes, to control for contamination. Two successive PCR steps introduced TruSeq adapter sequences along with Illumina sample barcodes. Sequencing of the TCR alpha and beta cDNA libraries was done on the Illumina HiSeq platform using custom primers. The authors' pipeline ran thus. Unique molecular identifiers were extracted from raw reads with MiGEC, and CDR3 positions were determined with MiXCR. Recombination models were inferred per individual with the repgenHMM and IGoR tools using an EM algorithm. The analysis of shared clonotypes was done with the tcR package in R, with sharing normalized by the product of cloneset sizes. To study raw recombination without the effects of thymic and clonal selection, out-of-frame nonproductive sequences were analyzed. Using fastp trimming at Q25 and MiXCR clonotype assembly, TCRdb reanalyzed the public sequencing data and kept in-frame beta chains. Rows are combined by CDR3 protein, so each entry shows the most common genes and DNA. The V and J calls here are based on TCRdb, not the publication. The sample table contains about 530,000 distinct CDR3 sequences; only one count was recorded for about a fifth of them. Around 0.47% of the sample is taken by the ten largest.

Only healthy Caucasian donors were included. The twin cohort consisted of three pairs of female monozygotic twins, all aged 18 to 29 years. Positive isolation kits from Invitrogen were used to isolate CD4+ and CD8+ T cell populations. The sample originates from a study of identical twins (dated by TCRdb to the mid-2010s). As for the study more broadly: To test whether fetal clonotypes persist, the study used deep sequencing on TCR alpha and beta repertoires from monozygotic twins, unrelated adults of various ages, and cord blood. Replicate twin experiments were performed at different times using different library preparation protocols to rule out contamination. What the authors observed across the whole study: Fewer insertions were carried by abundant cord blood beta clonotypes; a weaker similar trend was observed in young adult naive repertoires, while no such trend was observed in memory repertoires. Zero-insertion analyses could be partly confounded by invariant T cells such as MAIT and iNKT, although diverse VJ usage argued against such confounding for most clonotypes. Because the same donors could not be followed over many years, conclusions were based on cross-sectional statistical analysis. The excess sharing between twins in beta out-of-frame sequences was weaker because fewer shared sequences reduced the signal-to-noise ratio. Out-of-frame TCR alpha sequences shared between twins showed an excess of low generation-probability sequences compared with coincidental sharing between unrelated individuals. Out-of-frame TCR alpha sharing in monozygotic twins was systematically underestimated by recombination models, whereas sharing between unrelated individuals was in agreement with the recombination models.

The same sample was also studied in work on yellow fever vaccine responses in identical twins. The second publication reports: The authors reported that the T cell response to vaccination in identical twins appeared partly convergent and partly personalized. In identical twins, the study followed T cell clones that responded to the vaccine with precision.

This clonotype originated in a woman under 30 in good health. Sequenced input: CD4+ T cells sorted from blood. Recombination linked TRBV12-3 or TRBV12-4 to TRBJ2-2; 7 of the junction bases match TRBD1. The DNA reads as follows: TGTGCCAGCACCGACAGGGTCCTGAACACCGGGGAGCTGTTTTTT. It is translated as CASTDRVLNTGELFF.